These T cell receptor beta chains were read from a single sample in a study of cytomegalovirus exposure and HLA in healthy donors. TCRdb keeps only in-frame clones here, not all; method: immunoSEQ multiplex PCR. The table has about 130,000 clones, roughly 87% seen once; the top ten hold around 9%. Sequenced sample: PBMCs. The origin of the receptors is a woman in her late teens or twenties in good health and CMV-seropositive. Both conserved end residues are part of each CDR3. The order of the fields is D gene, V gene, J gene, CDR3 DNA, CDR3 protein. D genes are given only for firm matches.

>-|TRBV27|TRBJ1-2
TGTGCCAGCAGTCCCGATGGACAGCCCCCTGGGAACACCTTC
CASSPDGQPPGNTF
>TRBD1|TRBV15|TRBJ2-3
TGTGCCACCCAAAACAGGGGAGTAACAGATACGCAGTATTTT
CATQNRGVTDTQYF
>-|TRBV5-8|TRBJ2-5
TGTGCCAGCAGCGCATTTAGGACCGTCACAGGGGAGACCCAGTACTTC
CASSAFRTVTGETQYF
>-|TRBV10-3|TRBJ2-3
TGTGCCATCAGTGAGCCGAGAGAAAGCACAGATACGCAGTATTTT
CAISEPRESTDTQYF
>-|TRBV6-6|TRBJ2-3
TGTGCCAGCAGTTATATGACAGATACGCAGTATTTT
CASSYMTDTQYF
>TRBD1|TRBV5-1|TRBJ1-2
TGCGCCAGCAGCTTGTTAGGGACAGACGGCTACACCTTC
CASSLLGTDGYTF
>-|TRBV27|TRBJ2-1
TGTGCCAGCAGTTCCCCAGGGGGTAGCCGGGGGATAGAGCAGTTCTTC
CASSSPGGSRGIEQFF
>TRBD1|TRBV6-5|TRBJ1-1
TGTGCCAGCAGTTACTCTGCCAGGGGGCGAACTGAAGCTTTCTTT
CASSYSARGRTEAFF
>TRBD1|TRBV5-1|TRBJ1-4
TGCGCCAGCAGCTTGTTGGGACAGGGTATTGAAAAACTGTTTTTT
CASSLLGQGIEKLFF
>-|TRBV28|TRBJ1-2
TGTGCCAGCAGTTTGGGGGGGATATATGGCTACACCTTC
CASSLGGIYGYTF